The clone carrying this T cell receptor (beta chain) has just a few counts. The antigen is undetermined. This entry is derived from a study of cytomegalovirus exposure and HLA in healthy donors. In the study overall: Among about 179 million T cells, an earlier analysis found roughly 100 million unique TCR beta sequences.

The PCR ran on 60 Vbeta and 13 Jbeta primers. The assay was immunoSEQ multiplex PCR, and TCRdb's table has in-frame clones only and misses some. The sample records fewer than 130,000 clones, approximately 80% being singletons. Study outcomes and limitations: Specificity for CMV antigens was confirmed in vitro for a few of the CMV-associated chains. The study designated 150 to 200 TCR beta chains cytomegalovirus-associated. A later analysis found most CMV-associated TCR beta chains apparently HLA-restricted.

Trimming removed 1 base from V and 4 bases from J; junction bases left unmatched: 1. Germline-derived CDR1 and CDR2 are SGHAT and FQNNGV. CDR3 length: 15 residues. V is TRBV11-2 and J is TRBJ2-1; TRBD2 matches at 10 bases. The sample was PBMCs. The clonotype was recovered from a woman aged 60-75 years in good health and CMV-seropositive. The CDR3 loop reads CASSLGTSGYNEQFF. The DNA of the CDR3 is TGTGCCAGCAGCTTAGGGACTAGCGGTTACAATGAGCAGTTCTTC.